The 30 T cell receptor beta chains reported below all come from one sample, sequenced in a study of regulatory T cells in long-lasting Graves disease (dated by TCRdb to about 2021). This sample's time point label indicates: newly diagnosed GD, antithyroid drugs for less than 3 months. For both TCR sequencing and RNA sequencing, RNA was extracted from PBMCs using TRIzol. The library came from multiplex PCR. The reads were generated on an Illumina HiSeq 4000. iRepertoire HTBI primers and Arm-PCR amplification of CDR3 regions were used to construct TCR beta libraries. TCRdb cleaned the public reads at Q25 with fastp, built clones with MiXCR and kept in-frame beta chains. Merged by CDR3 protein, the rows form single entries marked with the most common genes and DNA. This sample gives some 250,000 distinct CDR3 sequences in total; around 18% of them show up just once. The ten largest clonotypes hold about 14% of the sample.

The sample also formed part of further work on T cells in Graves' hyperthyroidism and ophthalmopathy.

The sequenced sample was peripheral blood mononuclear cells (PBMCs), obtained at new diagnosis, from a patient treated with antithyroid drugs. These receptors were obtained from a woman in her twenties or thirties with Graves disease. Donor details come from another sample of the same person, matched by shared clones.

This clonotype was seen once. The genes are TRBV6-4 and TRBJ2-7; D may match TRBD1 or TRBD2 (5 bases each). CDR3 length: 15 amino acids. The germline gives CDR1 MRHNA, CDR2 SNTAGT. The V end lost 5 bases, the J end lost 2 bases, and 16 bases lay between the germline ends. CDR3 sequence: CASSYAGTYPYEQYF. CDR3 nucleotide sequence: TGTGCCAGCAGTTACGCCGGGACGTACCCCTACGAGCAGTACTTC.

This clonotype was observed at least ten times. The CDR3 DNA sequence: TGTGCCAGCACCTCCGAGGAGGGGAGCACAGATACGCAGTATTTT. Translation: CASTSEEGSTDTQYF. The genes are TRBV6-1 and TRBJ2-3; tentatively, D is TRBD2 (6 bases). Germline-derived CDR1 and CDR2 are MNHNS and SASEGT. The CDR3 is 15 amino acids. The V gene lost 7 bases and the J gene lost 0 bases, with 14 bases spanning the gap.

This clonotype was counted at least ten times. The chain combines TRBV20-1 with TRBJ2-1; TRBD1 or TRBD2 may be the D gene (6 bases each). V was shortened by 3 bases and J by 4 bases, with 10 bases between the two germline ends. This CDR3 contains 13 residues. In germline, CDR1 is DFQATT, CDR2 SNEGSKA (reference sequence). For the CDR3, the DNA is TGCAGTGCTAGGGGGGCGGGGTACAATGAGCAGTTCTTC. The encoded protein is CSARGAGYNEQFF.

This clonotype was observed many times. The rearrangement joins TRBV18 to TRBJ1-1; D perhaps matches TRBD1 (5 bases). Germline-derived CDR1 and CDR2 are KGHSH and LQKENI. V shed 7 bases and J shed 5 bases, with 17 bases lying between them. The CDR3 sequence is 14 residues long. CDR3 amino acids: CASFFTGGETEAFF. In DNA form, the CDR3 reads TGTGCCAGCTTCTTCACGGGGGGGGAGACTGAAGCTTTCTTT.

This clonotype was observed at least ten times. This rearrangement joins TRBV5-1 to TRBJ1-1; D is unclear. Germline CDR1 and CDR2: SGHRS and YFSETQ. V gave up 4 bases and J gave up 0 bases, with 16 bases separating them. The length of the CDR3 is 16 residues. The CDR3 DNA reads as TGCGCCAGCAGCCCGGGAGGGCCGGGGATGAACACTGAAGCTTTCTTT. It encodes CASSPGGPGMNTEAFF.

This clonotype was seen at least ten times. The chain uses TRBV5-1 and TRBJ1-1, with D possibly TRBD1 on 5 matching bases. Per the germline V gene, CDR1 is SGHRS and CDR2 is YFSETQ. V shed 3 bases and J shed 4 bases, with 16 bases lying between them. CDR3 length equals 15 residues. CDR3 sequence reads: CASSSQGTSSTEAFF. The CDR3 coding sequence is TGCGCCAGCAGCTCCCAGGGTACCTCCAGCACTGAAGCTTTCTTT.

Comments on this clonotype: A clone one base away is much larger, so this may be a read error. This chain links TRBV7-2 with TRBJ2-1; tentative D call: TRBD2 (5 bases). The CDR3 totals 11 residues. In germline, CDR1 is SGHTA, CDR2 FQGNSA. The CDR3 sequence is CASSLGGGQLF. CDR3 bases: TGTGCCAGCAGTTTAGGCGGCGGGCAGCTCTTC. Full variable domain (remainder filled in from reference TRBV7-2 and TRBJ2-1): GAGVSQSPSNKVTEKGKDVELRCDPISGHTALYWYRQSLGQGLEFLIYFQGNSAPDKSGLPSDRFSAERTGGSVSTLTIQRTQQEDSAVYLCASSLGGGQLFGPGTRLTVL.

The table lists this clonotype with many counts. The chain joins TRBV19 to TRBJ1-5; D remains ambiguous. V was trimmed by 3 bases and J by 4 bases, leaving 7 bases between them. The CDR3 has 13 amino acids. The germline gives CDR1 LNHDA, CDR2 SQIVND (reference sequence). CDR3 sequence: CASSIKGNQPQHF. Here the CDR3 DNA reads TGTGCCAGTAGTATTAAAGGAAATCAGCCCCAGCATTTT.

This clonotype was found many times. The gene calls are TRBV6-5 and TRBJ1-1; TRBD1 is a possible D gene (5 bases). Trimming took 0 bases from V and 3 from J, leaving 17 bases between them. The CDR3 covers 17 residues. Germline-derived CDR1 and CDR2 are MNHEY and SVGAGI. For the CDR3, the DNA is TGTGCCAGCAGTTACTCGATCGGGGAATGGGGGGACACTGAAGCTTTCTTT. It is translated as CASSYSIGEWGDTEAFF.

Many counts were recorded for this clonotype. CDR3 coding DNA: TGTGCCAGCAGCTTACCCGGACAGGGGAATGGGGCCAACGTCCTGACTTTC. Residues: CASSLPGQGNGANVLTF. The chain joins TRBV13 to TRBJ2-6, with 9 bases aligning to TRBD1. This CDR3 spans 17 amino acids. CDR1 is PRHDT, CDR2 FYEKMQ, per germline (reference sequence). Unmatched junction bases numbered 5, after V lost 2 bases and J lost 3 bases.

The J gene is TRBJ2-1, the V gene TRBV9; 9 bases fit TRBD2. Germline lookup yields CDR1 SGDLS and CDR2 YYNGEE. V was clipped by 2 bases and J by 10 bases; unmatched bases: 10. This CDR3 contains 15 residues. The CDR3 is CASSVSSGGGREQFF. The CDR3 coding sequence is TGTGCCAGCAGCGTTAGTAGCGGGGGCGGGCGAGAGCAGTTCTTC.

Here the CDR3 reads CSATSGSIYEQYF. Here the CDR3 DNA reads TGCAGTGCTACTAGCGGGAGTATCTACGAGCAGTACTTC. The V gene is TRBV20-1, the J gene TRBJ2-7; 10 bases are a match to TRBD2. CDR1 is DFQATT and CDR2 is SNEGSKA in the germline V gene (reference sequence). The CDR3 covers 13 residues. Germline trimming cut 4 bases from V and 3 bases from J; bases unmatched to any gene: 3.

This clonotype occurred many times. The chain joins TRBV11-2 to TRBJ2-2; D possibly corresponds to TRBD2 (6 bases). Trimming removed 4 bases at V and 2 bases at J, with 11 bases between. Germline V CDR1 and CDR2: SGHAT, FQNNGV. This CDR3 is 15 amino acids long. Here the CDR3 reads CASSSGGTNTGELFF. The CDR3 nucleotides read TGTGCCAGCAGCTCCGGGGGTACTAACACCGGGGAGCTGTTTTTT.

This clonotype was counted at least ten times. V is TRBV5-1 and J is TRBJ1-1; D is perhaps TRBD1 (6 bases). Trimming stripped 1 base from V and 5 bases from J, with 15 bases between. Germline V gene sequence: CDR1 SGHRS, CDR2 YFSETQ. The CDR3 has 15 residues. CDR3 amino acids: CASSLTGTYTTEAFF. The CDR3 region has the DNA TGCGCCAGCAGCTTGACAGGGACTTACACGACTGAAGCTTTCTTT.

This clonotype has ten or more counts. V and J are TRBV29-1 and TRBJ1-2; no reliable D call. This CDR3 spans 12 amino acids. Trimming removed 4 bases at V and 4 bases at J, with 10 bases between. Germline-derived CDR1 and CDR2 are SQVTM and ANQGSEA. CDR3: CSVVSGSYGYTF. In DNA form, the CDR3 reads TGCAGCGTTGTATCCGGATCCTATGGCTACACCTTC. The full variable domain, with the rest looked up from reference TRBV29-1 and TRBJ1-2, is SAVISQKPSRDICQRGTSLTIQCQVDSQVTMMFWYRQQPGQSLTLIATANQGSEATYESGFVIDKFPISRPNLTFSTLTVSNMSPEDSSIYLCSVVSGSYGYTFGSGTRLTVV.

The chain recombines TRBV6-2 or TRBV6-3 with TRBJ1-5; D is uncertain. Germline-derived CDR1 and CDR2 are MNHEY and SVGEGT. The V end lost 5 bases, the J end lost 7 bases, and 6 bases lay between the germline ends. The CDR3 is 11 residues long. CDR3 loop: CASSISQPQHF. DNA of the CDR3: TGTGCCAGCAGTATCAGCCAGCCCCAGCATTTT.

This clonotype was picked up many times. This chain joins TRBV7-3 and TRBJ1-2; D is ambiguous. Germline CDR1 and CDR2: SGHTA and FQGTGA. The ends were cut back, 5 bases at V and 4 bases at J, with 14 bases in the middle. The CDR3 extends over 14 amino acids. CDR3 in DNA: TGTGCCAGCAGCCCATCGGGTAGGGCCTATGGCTACACCTTC. Encoded protein: CASSPSGRAYGYTF.

This clonotype showed up just a few times. The J gene is TRBJ1-1, the V gene TRBV6-2 or TRBV6-3; D possibly corresponds to TRBD1 (6 bases). CDR3 length: 16 amino acids. Germline values: CDR1 MNHEY, CDR2 SVGEGT. The V end was cut by 8 bases, the J end by 0 bases, with 19 bases between. The CDR3 reads CASGTTGSLLNTEAFF. CDR3 DNA: TGTGCCAGCGGTACTACAGGGTCGCTTTTGAACACTGAAGCTTTCTTT.

The chain carries TRBV5-1 and TRBJ2-3; D is unclear. The CDR3 runs to 13 residues. V dropped 4 bases and J dropped 5 bases, with 11 bases sitting between them. Germline CDR1 SGHRS, CDR2 YFSETQ. DNA of the CDR3: TGCGCCAGCAGCCAAACGTTGGGAGATACGCAGTATTTT. This encodes CASSQTLGDTQYF.

The rearrangement joins TRBV11-1 to TRBJ2-7; TRBD2 matches at 7 bases. The CDR3 is 14 amino acids. Germline CDR1 SGHAT, CDR2 FQDESV (reference sequence). V shed 0 bases and J 3 bases; nucleotides not matched to a gene: 2. CDR3 coding DNA: TGTGCCAGCAGCTTAGCGGCGGGGGACTACGAGCAGTACTTC. Its protein product is CASSLAAGDYEQYF. Full variable domain (rest looked up from reference TRBV11-1 and TRBJ2-7): EAEVAQSPRYKITEKSQAVAFWCDPISGHATLYWYRQILGQGPELLVQFQDESVVDDSQLPKDRFSAERLKGVDSTLKIQPAELGDSAMYLCASSLAAGDYEQYFGPGTRLTVT.

The chain has TRBV9 and TRBJ2-1, with TRBD1 matching over 9 bases. The V segment lost 4 bases and the J segment 1 base; nucleotides outside the gene matches: 9. Germline CDR1 and CDR2: SGDLS and YYNGEE. The CDR3 has 17 residues. The CDR3 bases are TGTGCCAGCAGCCACCATCCCGGACAGGGGTCCTACAATGAGCAGTTCTTC. Residues: CASSHHPGQGSYNEQFF.

This clonotype occurred many times. The chain employs TRBV4-1 and TRBJ2-4; weak D call: TRBD2 (6 bases). In germline, CDR1 is MGHRA, CDR2 YSYEKL. Trimming took off 1 base at V and 0 bases at J, with 10 bases between the two ends. The CDR3 spans 16 residues. The CDR3 reads CASSQVGRLAKNIQYF. CDR3 DNA sequence: TGCGCCAGCAGCCAAGTCGGGAGACTAGCCAAAAACATTCAGTACTTC.

This clonotype was seen repeatedly, ten times or more. V and J are TRBV6-1 and TRBJ1-6; D is uncertain. Germline CDR1 is MNHNS and CDR2 is SASEGT. V lost 5 bases, J lost 6 bases, and 14 bases lay in between. The CDR3 consists of 15 residues. The CDR3 loop reads CASSTKGPSNSPLHF. For the CDR3, the DNA is TGTGCCAGCAGTACAAAGGGCCCCTCTAATTCACCCCTCCACTTT.

V usage is TRBV2 and J usage is TRBJ2-7; 10 bases align to TRBD2. Per germline, CDR1 SNHLY and CDR2 FYNNEI. This CDR3 contains 13 residues. J was trimmed by 3 bases and V by 7 bases; bases with no gene match: 3. CDR3 sequence (DNA): TGTGCCAGCACGGTAGCGGGAGGCTACGAGCAGTACTTC. Encoded protein: CASTVAGGYEQYF.

This clonotype was seen many times. The V and J genes are TRBV19 and TRBJ2-5; D gene ambiguous. Trimming left V 2 bases short and J 5 bases short, with 12 bases between. The CDR3 loop spans 14 amino acids. The germline CDR1 and CDR2 sequences are LNHDA and SQIVND (reference sequence). The CDR3 nucleotides read TGTGCCAGTAGTATAAGGGCAGGAGAGGAGACCCAGTACTTC. Encoded protein: CASSIRAGEETQYF. The complete variable domain, with remaining parts taken from reference TRBV19 and TRBJ2-5, reads DGGITQSPKYLFRKEGQNVTLSCEQNLNHDAMYWYRQDPGQGLRLIYYSQIVNDFQKGDIAEGYSVSREKKESFPLTVTSAQKNPTAFYLCASSIRAGEETQYFGPGTRLLVL.

This clonotype was detected many times. This chain links TRBV9 with TRBJ1-3, with no clear D. Deletions cut 0 bases from V and 0 bases from J, with 10 bases between. CDR1 and CDR2 (germline): SGDLS, YYNGEE. This CDR3 has 16 residues. CDR3 region: CASSVGVSLSGNTIYF. In nucleotides, the CDR3 is TGTGCCAGCAGCGTAGGAGTTAGTCTCTCTGGAAACACCATATATTTT.

This clonotype was picked up many times. The chain combines TRBV9 with TRBJ1-2, with 9 bases aligning to TRBD1. CDR1 and CDR2 (germline): SGDLS, YYNGEE. This CDR3 is built from 15 residues. J was trimmed by 7 bases and V by 0 bases; bases with no gene match: 7. CDR3 bases: TGTGCCAGCAGCGTAGAGCCACAGGGGGCTGGTGGCTACACCTTC. Its protein is CASSVEPQGAGGYTF.

Many counts were recorded for this clonotype. The rearrangement joins TRBV5-1 to TRBJ2-5; 9 bases are a match to TRBD2. Germline V CDR1 and CDR2: SGHRS, YFSETQ. V shed 1 base and J 5 bases; nucleotides not matched to a gene: 6. This CDR3 is built from 15 residues. CDR3 residues: CASSLTAGGPETQYF. In DNA form, the CDR3 reads TGCGCCAGCAGCTTGACAGCGGGGGGCCCGGAGACCCAGTACTTC.

This clonotype was seen more than once but under ten times. A single base separates this from a much larger clone, so it may be a read error. This rearrangement joins TRBV9 to TRBJ1-6, with 9 bases lining up with TRBD1. There are 15 residues in the CDR3. The germline CDR1 and CDR2 sequences are SGDLS and YYNGEE. This CDR3 reads CASSVGGQGTSPPHF. CDR3 bases: TGTGCCAGCAGCGTAGGGGGACAGGGAACTTCACCCCCCCACTTT.

This clonotype appeared a few times. V is TRBV12-3 or TRBV12-4 and J is TRBJ1-5; 11 nucleotides agree with TRBD1. V lost 5 bases and J lost 4; bases outside the gene matches: 4. The length of the CDR3 is 15 residues. The CDR3 region is CASSVRDRGNQPQHF. Here the CDR3 DNA reads TGTGCCAGCAGTGTCCGGGACAGGGGGAATCAGCCCCAGCATTTT.